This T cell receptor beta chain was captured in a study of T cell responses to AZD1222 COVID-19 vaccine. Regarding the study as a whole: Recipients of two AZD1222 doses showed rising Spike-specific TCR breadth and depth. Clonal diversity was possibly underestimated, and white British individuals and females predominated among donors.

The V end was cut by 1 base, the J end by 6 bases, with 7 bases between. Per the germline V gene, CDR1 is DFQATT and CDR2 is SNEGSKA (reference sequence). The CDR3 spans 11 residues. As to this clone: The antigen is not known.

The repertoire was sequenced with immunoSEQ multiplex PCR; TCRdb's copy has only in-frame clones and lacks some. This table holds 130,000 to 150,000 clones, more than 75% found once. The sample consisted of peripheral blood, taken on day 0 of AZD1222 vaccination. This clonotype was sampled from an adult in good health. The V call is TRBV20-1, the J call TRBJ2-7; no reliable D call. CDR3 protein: CSARAITEQYF. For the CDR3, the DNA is TGCAGTGCTAGAGCCATAACCGAGCAGTACTTC.